These 17 T cell receptor beta chains were sequenced from one sample in a study of T cell responses to AZD1222 COVID-19 vaccine (dated by TCRdb to the early 2020s). The time point tag for this specimen amounts to: about 28 days (+/-7) after the second vaccine dose. The protocol used for the library was the immunoSEQ multiplex PCR assay. TCRdb limited this immuneACCESS table to in-frame rearrangements with V and J called. A share of clones is missing; checked studies link under half to unresolved V genes, and the rest is unexplained. This sample has 100,000 to 150,000 clones in its table, and approximately 86% of those were observed once. The ten largest clonotypes hold around 3% of the sample. The source was peripheral blood, collected 28 days after the second AZD1222 dose. Receptors originate from an adult who received the AZD1222 COVID-19 vaccine.

V and J are TRBV27 and TRBJ1-6; 8 nucleotides line up with TRBD1. Germline-derived CDR1 and CDR2 are MNHEY and SMNVEV (reference sequence). J gave up 0 bases and V 3 bases, and 13 bases lay outside the gene matches. This CDR3 contains 20 residues. CDR3 DNA sequence: TGTGCCAGCAGTTTCAAAAGGCAGGGACAGGAAAGCTCCTATAATTCACCCCTCCACTTT. This encodes CASSFKRQGQESSYNSPLHF.

The genes are TRBV7-6 and TRBJ2-1; a weak D match, TRBD2 (6 bases). The germline V gene has CDR1 SGHVS and CDR2 FNYEAQ. V was cut by 4 bases and J by 2 bases, with 12 bases left in between. This CDR3 is built from 15 residues. The CDR3: CASSSKRATYNEQFF. CDR3 nucleotide sequence: TGTGCCAGCAGCTCGAAGCGGGCCACCTACAATGAGCAGTTCTTC.

The gene calls are TRBV19 and TRBJ2-1; D uncertain. The CDR3 spans 10 residues. Germline V lookup: CDR1 LNHDA, CDR2 SQIVND (reference sequence). V shed 5 bases and J shed 9 bases, with 5 bases lying between them. In DNA form, the CDR3 reads TGTGCCAGTAGTGACCGTGAGCAGTTCTTC. It is translated as CASSDREQFF.

This chain uses TRBV5-1 with TRBJ2-7; perhaps D is TRBD1 or TRBD2 (5 bases each). V shed 5 bases and J shed 3 bases, with 12 bases lying between them. CDR1 and CDR2 from the germline V gene are SGHRS and YFSETQ. The CDR3 contains 13 residues. The CDR3 bases are TGCGCCAGCAGTACCGGGACGGGCTACGAGCAGTACTTC. This codes for CASSTGTGYEQYF. The full variable domain, rest sourced from reference TRBV5-1 and TRBJ2-7, is KAGVTQTPRYLIKTRGQQVTLSCSPISGHRSVSWYQQTPGQGLQFLFEYFSETQRNKGNFPGRFSGRQFSNSRSEMNVSTLELGDSALYLCASSTGTGYEQYFGPGTRLTVT.

The CDR3 reads CASSGTGGSYEQYF. The CDR3 DNA follows: TGTGCCAGCAGCGGGACAGGGGGCTCCTACGAGCAGTACTTC. V and J are TRBV6-5 and TRBJ2-7; TRBD1 aligns across 11 bases. The CDR3 has 14 residues. CDR1 and CDR2 (germline): MNHEY, SVGAGI. V lost 6 bases and J lost 0; bases outside the gene matches: 1.

The chain joins TRBV27 to TRBJ1-2, with 7 bases matching TRBD1. From germline, CDR1 is MNHEY and CDR2 SMNVEV (reference sequence). The CDR3 sequence is 14 residues long. Trimming cost V 3 bases and J 8 bases; bases outside gene matches: 9. In DNA form, the CDR3 reads TGTGCCAGCAGTTTGGCAGGGGGTCGCCTAGGCTACACCTTC. Translated, it gives CASSLAGGRLGYTF.

V is TRBV7-9 and J is TRBJ1-1; tentative D call: TRBD1 (5 bases). Germline V gene lookup returns CDR1 SEHNR and CDR2 FQNEAQ (reference sequence). V dropped 5 bases and J dropped 11 bases, with 15 bases sitting between them. The CDR3 covers 12 residues. The CDR3 protein is CASSHGTSGAFF. CDR3 DNA sequence: TGTGCCAGCAGCCACGGGACTTCTGGGGCTTTCTTT.

The chain employs TRBV7-2 and TRBJ1-6, with D possibly being TRBD1 (5 bases). The CDR3 is made up of 15 amino acids. V lost 5 bases and J 10 bases, leaving 18 bases between the germline ends. In germline, CDR1 is SGHTA, CDR2 FQGNSA. The CDR3 sequence: CASSGGGGVGSPLHF. As DNA, the CDR3 is TGTGCCAGCAGCGGGGGGGGAGGGGTAGGCTCACCCCTCCACTTT.

The genes are TRBV19 and TRBJ1-6; a weak D match, TRBD1 (6 bases). This CDR3 is 13 amino acids long. Between the trimmed V and J ends, which lost 3 bases and 15 bases, there was a span of 15 bases. The germline V gene has CDR1 LNHDA and CDR2 SQIVND (reference sequence). The CDR3 loop reads CASSMGTTSVLHF. The CDR3 coding sequence is TGTGCCAGTAGTATGGGGACAACCTCAGTCCTCCACTTT.

By sample fraction, this clone is medium-sized. The rearrangement uses TRBV10-3 and TRBJ2-1; 9 positions agree with TRBD2. CDR1 is ENHRY and CDR2 is SYGVKD in the germline V gene. The CDR3 has 14 amino acids. V lost 10 bases to trimming and J lost 0 bases; unmatched junction nucleotides: 4. The CDR3 here is CATLAGPSYNEQFF. The CDR3 nucleotides read TGTGCCACCCTAGCGGGACCCTCCTACAATGAGCAGTTCTTC.

The chain employs TRBV27 and TRBJ2-7; 8 positions match TRBD1. This CDR3 comprises 14 residues. Trimming took 4 bases from V and 5 from J; bases not matched to a gene: 7. Germline V gene sequence: CDR1 MNHEY, CDR2 SMNVEV (reference sequence). The CDR3 loop is CASSSRDRIDEQYF. CDR3 sequence (DNA): TGTGCCAGCAGTTCCCGGGACAGGATCGACGAGCAGTACTTC.

V usage is TRBV9 and J usage is TRBJ2-7; D is possibly TRBD1 (5 bases). This CDR3 comprises 14 residues. V was shortened by 0 bases and J by 3 bases, with 10 bases between the two germline ends. CDR1 and CDR2 from the germline V gene are SGDLS and YYNGEE. CDR3 protein: CASSVGQGFYEQYF. In nucleotides, the CDR3 is TGTGCCAGCAGCGTAGGGCAGGGCTTCTACGAGCAGTACTTC.

J is TRBJ2-3 and V is TRBV12-3 or TRBV12-4; perhaps TRBD2 as D (7 bases). This CDR3 region has 13 residues. V gave up 2 bases and J gave up 7 bases, with 10 bases separating them. The CDR3 DNA follows: TGTGCCAGCAGTTTATGGGGGGGCAATACGCAGTATTTT. Its translation is CASSLWGGNTQYF.

The chain employs TRBV2 and TRBJ1-4; possibly TRBD1 for D (5 bases). CDR3 length: 15 residues. Deletions cut 3 bases from V and 8 bases from J, with 16 bases between. Germline-derived CDR1 and CDR2 are SNHLY and FYNNEI. The CDR3 DNA follows: TGTGCCAGCAGTGAGATTGGGGGGGATGGCGAAAAACTGTTTTTT. Amino acids: CASSEIGGDGEKLFF.

The chain combines TRBV7-8 with TRBJ1-3, with a weak D call TRBD1 (5 bases). The CDR3 totals 16 residues. In germline, CDR1 is SGHVS, CDR2 FQNEAQ. V shed 5 bases and J shed 0 bases, with 14 bases lying between them. The CDR3 reads CASSKQGASSGNTIYF. The CDR3 DNA sequence: TGTGCCAGCAGCAAGCAAGGGGCCTCCTCTGGAAACACCATATATTTT.

Of note for this clone: A read error may produce the germline difference seen at one junction end. The chain has TRBV6-2 or TRBV6-3 and TRBJ2-3, with 16 bases aligning to TRBD2. The CDR3 consists of 15 residues. Germline CDR1 reads MNHEY; CDR2 reads SVGEGT. The CDR3 loop reads CASSFRPGLAGGWNF. CDR3 DNA: TGTGCCAGCAGCTTTAGGCCGGGACTAGCGGGGGGGTGGAATTTT.

This chain joins TRBV4-3 and TRBJ1-6, with 9 bases matching TRBD1. Germline V gives CDR1 LGHNA, CDR2 YSLEER. The CDR3 runs 14 residues. V was pared by 6 bases and J by 6 bases, with 3 bases of the junction left unmatched. CDR3 bases: TGCGCCAGCAGTGTGGGACAGGGTAATTCACCCCTCCACTTT. This codes for CASSVGQGNSPLHF.